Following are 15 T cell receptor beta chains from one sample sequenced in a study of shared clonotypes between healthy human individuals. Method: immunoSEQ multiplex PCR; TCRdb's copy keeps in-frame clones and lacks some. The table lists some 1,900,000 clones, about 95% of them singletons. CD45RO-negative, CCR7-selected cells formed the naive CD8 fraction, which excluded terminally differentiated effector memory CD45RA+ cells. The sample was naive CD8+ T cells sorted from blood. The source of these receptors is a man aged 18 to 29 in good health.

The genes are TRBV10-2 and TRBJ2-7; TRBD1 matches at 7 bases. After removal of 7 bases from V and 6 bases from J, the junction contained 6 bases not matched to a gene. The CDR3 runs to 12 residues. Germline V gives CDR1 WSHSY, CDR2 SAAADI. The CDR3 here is CASTQDRVEQYF. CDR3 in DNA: TGCGCCAGCACCCAAGACAGGGTCGAGCAGTACTTC.

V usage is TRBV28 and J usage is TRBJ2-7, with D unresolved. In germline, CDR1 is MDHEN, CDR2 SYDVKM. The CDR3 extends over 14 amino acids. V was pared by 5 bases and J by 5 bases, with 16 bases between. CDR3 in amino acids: CASSPRPVKDEQYF. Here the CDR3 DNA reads TGTGCCAGCAGTCCCCGCCCGGTTAAGGACGAGCAGTACTTC.

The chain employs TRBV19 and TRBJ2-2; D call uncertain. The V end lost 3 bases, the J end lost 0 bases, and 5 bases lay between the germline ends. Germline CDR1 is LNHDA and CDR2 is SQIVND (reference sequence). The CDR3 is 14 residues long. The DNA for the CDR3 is TGTGCCAGTAGTATCCCCGCGAACACCGGGGAGCTGTTTTTT. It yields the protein CASSIPANTGELFF.

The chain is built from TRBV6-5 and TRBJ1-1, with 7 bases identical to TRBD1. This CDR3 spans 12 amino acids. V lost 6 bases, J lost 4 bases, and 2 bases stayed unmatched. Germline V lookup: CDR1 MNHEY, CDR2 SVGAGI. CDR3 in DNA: TGTGCCAGCAGCCAGGGGGGCACTGAAGCTTTCTTT. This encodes CASSQGGTEAFF.

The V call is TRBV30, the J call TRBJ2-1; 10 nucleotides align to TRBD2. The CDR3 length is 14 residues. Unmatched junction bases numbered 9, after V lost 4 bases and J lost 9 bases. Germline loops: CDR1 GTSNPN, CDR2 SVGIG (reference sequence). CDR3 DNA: TGTGCCTGGACTAGCGGGAGTGGATACGGTGAGCAGTTCTTC. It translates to CAWTSGSGYGEQFF.

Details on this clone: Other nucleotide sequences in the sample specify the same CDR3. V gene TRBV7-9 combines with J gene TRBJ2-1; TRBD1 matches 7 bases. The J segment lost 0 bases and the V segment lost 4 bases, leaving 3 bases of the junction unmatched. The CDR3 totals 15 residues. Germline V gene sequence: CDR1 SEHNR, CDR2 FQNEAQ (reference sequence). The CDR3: CASSSTGSSYNEQFF. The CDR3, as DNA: TGTGCCAGCAGCTCGACAGGGAGCTCCTACAATGAGCAGTTCTTC.

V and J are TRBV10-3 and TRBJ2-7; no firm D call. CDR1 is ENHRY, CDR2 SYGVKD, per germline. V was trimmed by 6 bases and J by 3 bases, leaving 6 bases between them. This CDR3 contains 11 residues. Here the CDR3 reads CAIRQYYEQYF. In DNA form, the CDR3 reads TGTGCCATCAGGCAGTACTACGAGCAGTACTTC.

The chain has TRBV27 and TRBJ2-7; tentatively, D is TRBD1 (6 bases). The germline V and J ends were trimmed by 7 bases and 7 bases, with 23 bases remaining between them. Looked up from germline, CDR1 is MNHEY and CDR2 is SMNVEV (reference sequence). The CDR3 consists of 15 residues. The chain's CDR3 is CASKNMGQGIGEQYF. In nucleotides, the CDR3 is TGTGCCAGCAAAAACATGGGGCAGGGGATAGGTGAGCAGTACTTC.

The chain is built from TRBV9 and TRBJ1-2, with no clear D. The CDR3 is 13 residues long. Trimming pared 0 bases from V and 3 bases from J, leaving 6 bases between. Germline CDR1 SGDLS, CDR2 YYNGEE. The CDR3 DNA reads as TGTGCCAGCAGCGTAGTAGCAGACTATGGCTACACCTTC. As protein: CASSVVADYGYTF.

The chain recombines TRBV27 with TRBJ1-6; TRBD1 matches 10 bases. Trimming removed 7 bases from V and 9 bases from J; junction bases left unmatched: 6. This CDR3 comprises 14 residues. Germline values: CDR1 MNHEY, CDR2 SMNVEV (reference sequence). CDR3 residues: CASTTGTGASPLHF. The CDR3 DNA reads TGTGCCAGCACCACCGGGACAGGGGCTTCACCCCTCCACTTT.

The CDR3 sequence: CSVLPLTGGYNEQFF. In nucleotides, the CDR3 is TGCAGCGTTCTACCGTTGACAGGGGGGTACAATGAGCAGTTCTTC. The V and J genes are TRBV29-1 and TRBJ2-1; 9 bases line up with TRBD1. Germline trimming cut 5 bases from V and 4 bases from J; bases unmatched to any gene: 9. The length of the CDR3 is 15 residues. The germline V gene encodes CDR1 SQVTM and CDR2 ANQGSEA.

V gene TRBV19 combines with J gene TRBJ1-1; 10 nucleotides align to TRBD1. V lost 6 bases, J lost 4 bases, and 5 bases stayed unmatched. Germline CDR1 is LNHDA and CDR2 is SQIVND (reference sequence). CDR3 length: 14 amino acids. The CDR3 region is CASRERDRGTEAFF. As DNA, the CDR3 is TGTGCCAGTAGGGAACGGGACAGGGGCACTGAAGCTTTCTTT.

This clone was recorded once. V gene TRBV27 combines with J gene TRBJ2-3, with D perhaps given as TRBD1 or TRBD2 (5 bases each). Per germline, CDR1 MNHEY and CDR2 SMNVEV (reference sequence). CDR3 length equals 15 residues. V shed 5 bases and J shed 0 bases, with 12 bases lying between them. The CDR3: CASSPSGPSTDTQYF. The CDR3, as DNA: TGTGCCAGCAGTCCCTCGGGACCTAGCACAGATACGCAGTATTTT.

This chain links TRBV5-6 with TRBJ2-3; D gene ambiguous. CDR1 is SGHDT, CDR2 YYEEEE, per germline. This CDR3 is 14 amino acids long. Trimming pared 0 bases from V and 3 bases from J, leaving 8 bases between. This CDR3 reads CASSLELGTDTQYF. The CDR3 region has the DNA TGTGCCAGCAGCTTGGAATTGGGGACAGATACGCAGTATTTT.

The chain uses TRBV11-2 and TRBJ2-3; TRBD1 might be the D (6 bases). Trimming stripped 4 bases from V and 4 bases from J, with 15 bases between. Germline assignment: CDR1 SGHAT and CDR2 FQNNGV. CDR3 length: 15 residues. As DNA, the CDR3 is TGTGCCAGCAGCTCCTACAGGGACGCCGCAGATACGCAGTATTTT. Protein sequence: CASSSYRDAADTQYF.